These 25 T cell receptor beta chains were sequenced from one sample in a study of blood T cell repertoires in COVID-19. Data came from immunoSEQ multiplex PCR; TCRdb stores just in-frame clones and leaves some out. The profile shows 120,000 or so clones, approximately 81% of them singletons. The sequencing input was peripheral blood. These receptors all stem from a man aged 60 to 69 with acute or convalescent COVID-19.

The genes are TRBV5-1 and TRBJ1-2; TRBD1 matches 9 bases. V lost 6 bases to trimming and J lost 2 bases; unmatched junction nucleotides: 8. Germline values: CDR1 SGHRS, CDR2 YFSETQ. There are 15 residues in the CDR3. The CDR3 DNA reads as TGCGCCAGCACCCGGAGGACAGGGGAGAACTATGGCTACACCTTC. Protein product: CASTRRTGENYGYTF.

This CDR3 reads CASSISAGKDTEAFF. CDR3 coding DNA: TGTGCCAGCTCAATTTCGGCAGGGAAAGACACTGAAGCTTTCTTT. The rearrangement joins TRBV18 to TRBJ1-1; weak D call: TRBD1 (5 bases). CDR1 is KGHSH and CDR2 is LQKENI in the germline V gene. The CDR3 totals 15 residues. Trimming cost V 5 bases and J 3 bases, with 16 bases left between them.

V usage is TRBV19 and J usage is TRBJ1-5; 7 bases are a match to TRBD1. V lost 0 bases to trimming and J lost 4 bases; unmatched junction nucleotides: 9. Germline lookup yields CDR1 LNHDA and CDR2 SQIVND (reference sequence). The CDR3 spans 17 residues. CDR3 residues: CASSIEAGGSGNQPQHF. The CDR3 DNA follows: TGTGCCAGTAGTATAGAGGCAGGGGGTTCTGGTAATCAGCCCCAGCATTTT.

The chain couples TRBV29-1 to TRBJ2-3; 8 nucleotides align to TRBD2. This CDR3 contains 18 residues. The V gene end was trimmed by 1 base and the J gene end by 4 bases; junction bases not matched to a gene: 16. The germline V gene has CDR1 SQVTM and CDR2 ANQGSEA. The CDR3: CSVEVSPGGGIVPDTQYF. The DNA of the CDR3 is TGCAGCGTTGAAGTCTCTCCGGGCGGGGGGATCGTGCCAGATACGCAGTATTTT.

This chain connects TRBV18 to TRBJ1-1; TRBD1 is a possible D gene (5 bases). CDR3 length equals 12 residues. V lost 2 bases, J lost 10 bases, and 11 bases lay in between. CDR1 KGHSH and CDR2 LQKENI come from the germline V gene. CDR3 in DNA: TGTGCCAGCTCACCAAGTGGGGCCGGAGCTTTCTTT. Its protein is CASSPSGAGAFF.

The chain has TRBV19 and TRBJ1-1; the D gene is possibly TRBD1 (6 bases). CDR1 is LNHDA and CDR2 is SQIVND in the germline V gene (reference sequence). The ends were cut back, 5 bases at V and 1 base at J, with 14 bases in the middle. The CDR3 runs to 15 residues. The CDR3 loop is CASSPQGRGNTEAFF. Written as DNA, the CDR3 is TGTGCCAGTAGTCCACAGGGCAGAGGGAACACTGAAGCTTTCTTT. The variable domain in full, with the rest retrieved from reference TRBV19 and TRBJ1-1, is DGGITQSPKYLFRKEGQNVTLSCEQNLNHDAMYWYRQDPGQGLRLIYYSQIVNDFQKGDIAEGYSVSREKKESFPLTVTSAQKNPTAFYLCASSPQGRGNTEAFFGQGTRLTVV.

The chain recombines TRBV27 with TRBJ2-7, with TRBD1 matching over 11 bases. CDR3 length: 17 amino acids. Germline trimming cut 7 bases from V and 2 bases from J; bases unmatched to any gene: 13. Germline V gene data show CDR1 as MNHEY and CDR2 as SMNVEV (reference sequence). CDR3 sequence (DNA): TGTGCCAGCACGTCCCTGTGGGACAGGGGGAGACCCTACGAGCAGTACTTC. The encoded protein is CASTSLWDRGRPYEQYF.

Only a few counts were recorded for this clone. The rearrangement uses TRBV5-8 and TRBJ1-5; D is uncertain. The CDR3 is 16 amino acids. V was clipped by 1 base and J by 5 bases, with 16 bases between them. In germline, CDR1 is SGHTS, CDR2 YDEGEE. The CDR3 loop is CASSLRSPRRDQPQHF. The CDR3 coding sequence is TGTGCCAGCAGCTTGCGGTCCCCTCGACGGGATCAGCCCCAGCATTTT.

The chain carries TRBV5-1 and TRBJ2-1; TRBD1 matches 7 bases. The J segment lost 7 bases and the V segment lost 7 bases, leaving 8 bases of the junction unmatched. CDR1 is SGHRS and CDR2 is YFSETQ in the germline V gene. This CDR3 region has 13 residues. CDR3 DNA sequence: TGCGCCAGCGCCGGGACAGACCTTAATGAGCAGTTCTTC. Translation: CASAGTDLNEQFF.

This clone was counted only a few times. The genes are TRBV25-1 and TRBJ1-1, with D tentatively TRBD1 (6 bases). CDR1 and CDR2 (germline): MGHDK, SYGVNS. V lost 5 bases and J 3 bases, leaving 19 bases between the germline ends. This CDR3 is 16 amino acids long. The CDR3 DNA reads TGTGCCAGCAGTCCATTAGGGGGTGGGTCGGACACTGAAGCTTTCTTT. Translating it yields CASSPLGGGSDTEAFF.

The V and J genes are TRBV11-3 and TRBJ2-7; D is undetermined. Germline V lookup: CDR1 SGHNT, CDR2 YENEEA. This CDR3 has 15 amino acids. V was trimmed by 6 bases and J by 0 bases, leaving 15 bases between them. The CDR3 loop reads CASRLGGGSSYEQYF. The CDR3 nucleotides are TGTGCCAGCAGGCTCGGCGGCGGAAGCTCCTACGAGCAGTACTTC.

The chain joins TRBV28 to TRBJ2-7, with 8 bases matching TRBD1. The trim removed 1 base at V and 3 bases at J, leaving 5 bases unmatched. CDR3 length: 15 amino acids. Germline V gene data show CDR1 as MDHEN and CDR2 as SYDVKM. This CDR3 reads CASSLSGTGLYEQYF. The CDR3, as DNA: TGTGCCAGCAGTTTATCCGGGACAGGCCTCTACGAGCAGTACTTC.

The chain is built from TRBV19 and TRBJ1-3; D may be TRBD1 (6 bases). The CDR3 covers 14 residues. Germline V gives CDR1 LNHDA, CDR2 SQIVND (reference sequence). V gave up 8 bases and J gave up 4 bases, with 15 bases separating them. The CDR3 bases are TGTGCCAGTGAAGGACAGAGGCTCGGAAACACCATATATTTT. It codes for CASEGQRLGNTIYF.

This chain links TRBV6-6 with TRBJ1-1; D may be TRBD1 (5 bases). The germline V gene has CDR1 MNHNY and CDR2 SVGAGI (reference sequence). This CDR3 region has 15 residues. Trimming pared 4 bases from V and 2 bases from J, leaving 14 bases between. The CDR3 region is CASSSPAGGNTEAFF. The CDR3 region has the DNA TGTGCCAGCAGTTCGCCAGCGGGGGGAAACACTGAAGCTTTCTTT.

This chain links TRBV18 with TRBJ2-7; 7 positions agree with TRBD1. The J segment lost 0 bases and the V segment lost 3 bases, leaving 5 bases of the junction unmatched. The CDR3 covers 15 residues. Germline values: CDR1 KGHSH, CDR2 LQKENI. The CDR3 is CASSPLDRVSYEQYF. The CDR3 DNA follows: TGTGCCAGCTCACCCCTCGACAGGGTCTCCTACGAGCAGTACTTC.

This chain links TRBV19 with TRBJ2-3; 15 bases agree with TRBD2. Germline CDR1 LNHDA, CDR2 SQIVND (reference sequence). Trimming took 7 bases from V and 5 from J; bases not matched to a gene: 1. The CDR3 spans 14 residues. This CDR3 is CASMGLAGGDTQYF. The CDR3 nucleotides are TGTGCCAGTATGGGACTAGCGGGGGGAGATACGCAGTATTTT. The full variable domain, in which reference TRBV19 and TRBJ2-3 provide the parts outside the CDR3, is DGGITQSPKYLFRKEGQNVTLSCEQNLNHDAMYWYRQDPGQGLRLIYYSQIVNDFQKGDIAEGYSVSREKKESFPLTVTSAQKNPTAFYLCASMGLAGGDTQYFGPGTRLTVL.

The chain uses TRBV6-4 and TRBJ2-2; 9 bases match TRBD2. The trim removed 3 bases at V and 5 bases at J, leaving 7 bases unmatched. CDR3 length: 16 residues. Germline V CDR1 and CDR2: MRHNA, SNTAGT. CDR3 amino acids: CASSDQSLAGTGELFF. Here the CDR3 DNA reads TGTGCCAGCAGTGATCAGAGTCTAGCGGGGACCGGGGAGCTGTTTTTT.

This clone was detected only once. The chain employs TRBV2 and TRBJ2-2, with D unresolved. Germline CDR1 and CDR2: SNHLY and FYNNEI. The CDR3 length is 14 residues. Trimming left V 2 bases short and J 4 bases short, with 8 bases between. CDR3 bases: TGTGCCAGCAGTGAAATAATGTCCACCGGGGAGCTGTTTTTT. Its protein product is CASSEIMSTGELFF.

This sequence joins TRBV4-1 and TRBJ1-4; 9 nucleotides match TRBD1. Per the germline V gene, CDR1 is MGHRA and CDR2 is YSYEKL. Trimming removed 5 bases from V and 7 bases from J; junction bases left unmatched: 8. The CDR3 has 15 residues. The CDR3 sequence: CASSNPGQGGEKLFF. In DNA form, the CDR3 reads TGCGCCAGCAGCAATCCGGGACAGGGAGGTGAAAAACTGTTTTTT.

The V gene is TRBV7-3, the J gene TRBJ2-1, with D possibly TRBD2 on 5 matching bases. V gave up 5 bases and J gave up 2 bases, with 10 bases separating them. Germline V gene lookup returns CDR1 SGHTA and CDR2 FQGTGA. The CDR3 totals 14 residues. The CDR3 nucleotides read TGTGCCAGCAGCATAGCGATTACCTACAATGAGCAGTTCTTC. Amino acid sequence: CASSIAITYNEQFF.

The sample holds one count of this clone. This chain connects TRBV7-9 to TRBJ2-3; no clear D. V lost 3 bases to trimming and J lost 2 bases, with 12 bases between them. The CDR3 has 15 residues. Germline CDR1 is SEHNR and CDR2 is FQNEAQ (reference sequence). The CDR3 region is CASSLGTAPTDTQYF. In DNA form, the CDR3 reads TGTGCCAGCAGCTTGGGTACAGCACCCACAGATACGCAGTATTTT. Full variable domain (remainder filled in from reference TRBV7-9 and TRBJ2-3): DTGVSQNPRHKITKRGQNVTFRCDPISEHNRLYWYRQTLGQGPEFLTYFQNEAQLEKSRLLSDRFSAERPKGSFSTLEIQRTEQGDSAMYLCASSLGTAPTDTQYFGPGTRLTVL.

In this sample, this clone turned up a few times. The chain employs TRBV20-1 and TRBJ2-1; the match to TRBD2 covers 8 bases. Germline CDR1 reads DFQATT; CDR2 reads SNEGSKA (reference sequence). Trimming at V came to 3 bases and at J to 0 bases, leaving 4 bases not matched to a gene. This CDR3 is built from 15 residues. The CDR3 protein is CSASNLAGSYNEQFF. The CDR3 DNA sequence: TGCAGTGCTAGTAACCTAGCGGGCTCCTACAATGAGCAGTTCTTC.

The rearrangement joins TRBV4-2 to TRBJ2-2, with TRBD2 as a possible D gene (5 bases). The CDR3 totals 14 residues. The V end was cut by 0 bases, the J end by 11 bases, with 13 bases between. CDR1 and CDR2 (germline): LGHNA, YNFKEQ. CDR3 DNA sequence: TGTGCCAGCAGCCAAGAGGCTAGCTTCCTCGAGCTGTTTTTT. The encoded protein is CASSQEASFLELFF.

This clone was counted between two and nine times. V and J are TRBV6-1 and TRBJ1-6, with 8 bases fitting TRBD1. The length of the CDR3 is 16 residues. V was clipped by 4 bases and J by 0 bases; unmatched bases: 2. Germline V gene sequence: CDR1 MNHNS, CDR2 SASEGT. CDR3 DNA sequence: TGTGCCAGCAGTGGACAGGGGAGCTCCTATAATTCACCCCTCCACTTT. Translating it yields CASSGQGSSYNSPLHF.

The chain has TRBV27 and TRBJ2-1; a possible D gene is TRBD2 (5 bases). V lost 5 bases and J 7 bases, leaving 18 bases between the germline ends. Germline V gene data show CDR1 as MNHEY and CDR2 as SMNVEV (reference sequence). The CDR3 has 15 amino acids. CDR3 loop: CASSIPSHHWNEQFF. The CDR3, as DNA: TGTGCCAGCAGTATCCCTAGCCACCACTGGAATGAGCAGTTCTTC.